The source of this TCR beta chain is a study of blood T cell repertoires in COVID-19. As for the study in general: Both acute and convalescent COVID-19 samples were obtained from the United States, Italy and Spain.

Produced via immunoSEQ multiplex PCR; TCRdb's table is partial and in-frame only. The sample comprises roughly 70,000 clones, 85% to 90% of which are singletons, and 3.2% rests with the top ten. The TCR comes from a man between 45 and 60 years old with active COVID-19. The sample was peripheral blood.

CDR3 in DNA: TGCGCCAGCAGCTTGGAGGCCAGGGGTACAGATACGCAGTATTTT. Translating gives CASSLEARGTDTQYF. The chain combines TRBV5-1 with TRBJ2-3, with D possibly matching TRBD1 (6 bases). The CDR3 has 15 residues. Germline-derived CDR1 and CDR2 are SGHRS and YFSETQ. V gave up 0 bases and J gave up 3 bases, with 11 bases separating them. Combining the CDR3 with reference TRBV5-1 and TRBJ2-3 gives the whole variable domain KAGVTQTPRYLIKTRGQQVTLSCSPISGHRSVSWYQQTPGQGLQFLFEYFSETQRNKGNFPGRFSGRQFSNSRSEMNVSTLELGDSALYLCASSLEARGTDTQYFGPGTRLTVL.